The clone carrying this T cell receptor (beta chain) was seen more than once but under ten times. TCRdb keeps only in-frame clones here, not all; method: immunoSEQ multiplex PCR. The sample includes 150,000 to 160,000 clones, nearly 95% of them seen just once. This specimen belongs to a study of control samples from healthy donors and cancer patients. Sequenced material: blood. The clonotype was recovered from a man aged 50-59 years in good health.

Here the CDR3 DNA reads TGTGCCAGCAGCGTAGACGTCGCGACCGGGGAGCTGTTTTTT. This translates into CASSVDVATGELFF. The chain combines TRBV9 with TRBJ2-2; D is uncertain. The CDR3 is 14 residues long. From germline, CDR1 is SGDLS and CDR2 YYNGEE. V lost 0 bases, J lost 5 bases, and 8 bases lay in between.